A selection of T cell receptor beta chains follows, all from one sample in a study of CD8 T cells in Susac syndrome. TCRdb re-analysed the immunoSEQ multiplex PCR reads in MiXCR, keeping a single row per CDR3 protein. The profile shows about 100,000 distinct CDR3 sequences, around 96% of them singletons. Sequenced input: CD8+ T cells from PBMCs. These receptors originate from a human donor with Susac syndrome. The CDR3 runs from the conserved cysteine through the conserved F or W. The D gene is left open where the match is weak. Some rows mark clone size as missing; the rest say once, few, many or name a class of expanded clone.

clone_size,j_call,v_call,d_call,cdr3_nt,cdr3_aa
-,TRBJ2-3,TRBV6-1,TRBD2,TGTGCCAGCAGTGAAATTAGGGCTAGCGGGGCTGATACGCAGTATTTT,CASSEIRASGADTQYF
once,TRBJ1-2,TRBV27,TRBD1,TGTGCCAGCAGTTTATCGAAGGGGGCAGGCTATGGCTACACCTTC,CASSLSKGAGYGYTF
-,TRBJ2-2,TRBV7-2,-,TGTGCCAGCAGCTTAGCGAGACTAGTAGTGAACACCGGGGAGCTGTTTTTT,CASSLARLVVNTGELFF
-,TRBJ2-6,TRBV14,-,TGTGCCAGCAGCCCAGCGGGCTACTTAGGAGCTGGGGCCAACGTCCTGACTTTC,CASSPAGYLGAGANVLTF
-,TRBJ2-4,TRBV6-5,-,TGTGCCAGCAGGACCGACGCGTTAGCCAAAAACATTCAGTACTTC,CASRTDALAKNIQYF
-,TRBJ1-4,TRBV15,-,TGTGCCACCAGCGCAGGACGGCCAACTAATGAAAAACTGTTTTTT,CATSAGRPTNEKLFF
-,TRBJ2-1,TRBV14,-,TGTGCCAGCAGCCAAGGCATGGGTCTGATAAATGAGCAGTTCTTC,CASSQGMGLINEQFF
-,TRBJ2-1,TRBV20-1,TRBD1,TGCAGTGTGTTGGGACAGGCCTACAATGAGCAGTTCTTC,CSVLGQAYNEQFF
-,TRBJ2-5,TRBV29-1,-,TGCAGCGCCTGGGGCGCAGGGATAGAGACCCAGTACTTC,CSAWGAGIETQYF
-,TRBJ2-7,TRBV28,-,TGTGCCAGCAGTTTGGACAGCCCTACCTACGAGCAGTACTTC,CASSLDSPTYEQYF